Below, 16 T cell receptor beta chains from the same sample are listed, as sequenced in a study of OX40 agonist ivuxolimab in advanced cancers. The table came from immunoSEQ multiplex PCR; TCRdb's copy has only in-frame clones and leaves some out. The sample consists of roughly 50,000 clones, about 82% of them appearing once. The material sequenced was CD4+ or CD8+ T cells sorted from blood, taken in a trial of the OX40 agonist ivuxolimab. The receptors were gathered from an adult with an advanced solid tumor such as melanoma, head and neck, liver or kidney cancer.

The chain joins TRBV5-4 to TRBJ2-2; D remains unclear. Germline CDR1 SGHNT, CDR2 YYREEE (reference sequence). The CDR3 has 14 amino acids. V lost 2 bases, J lost 1 base, and 6 bases lay in between. In nucleotides, the CDR3 is TGTGCCAGCAGCTTCCTGGGGAACACCGGGGAGCTGTTTTTT. Its protein product is CASSFLGNTGELFF.

The chain uses TRBV6-5 and TRBJ2-3; D is perhaps TRBD2 (7 bases). Germline CDR1 reads MNHEY; CDR2 reads SVGAGI. V gave up 6 bases and J gave up 2 bases, with 12 bases separating them. This CDR3 has 14 residues. CDR3 coding DNA: TGTGCCAGCAGGGCGGGGGCCTTCACAGATACGCAGTATTTT. Translated, it gives CASRAGAFTDTQYF.

This sequence joins TRBV4-2 and TRBJ1-3; D remains unclear. Germline V gives CDR1 LGHNA, CDR2 YNFKEQ. The CDR3 contains 16 residues. V was trimmed by 0 bases and J by 0 bases, leaving 9 bases between them. The CDR3 DNA follows: TGTGCCAGCAGCCAAGATCACCATGGCTCTGGAAACACCATATATTTT. The encoded protein is CASSQDHHGSGNTIYF.

This clone was seen once. J is TRBJ2-1 and V is TRBV14; 11 nucleotides align to TRBD2. Germline CDR1 and CDR2: SGHDN and FVKESK. The CDR3 loop spans 19 amino acids. V shed 4 bases, J shed 2 bases, and the junction held 13 bases outside the gene matches. The chain's CDR3 is CASSLGLAGFPGPYNEQFF. CDR3 in DNA: TGTGCCAGCAGCCTCGGACTAGCGGGCTTTCCTGGCCCCTACAATGAGCAGTTCTTC.

The genes are TRBV27 and TRBJ2-4; 7 bases map to TRBD1. Germline lookup yields CDR1 MNHEY and CDR2 SMNVEV (reference sequence). V trimming: 3 bases; J trimming: 3 bases; junction bases outside the gene matches: 17. The CDR3 extends over 19 amino acids. CDR3: CASSFPTDRAKWSKNIQYF. The CDR3 nucleotides are TGTGCCAGCAGTTTTCCCACCGACAGGGCGAAATGGAGCAAAAACATTCAGTACTTC.

The V gene is TRBV19, the J gene TRBJ1-2, with D perhaps TRBD1 (5 bases). V was cut by 3 bases and J by 5 bases, with 19 bases left in between. Germline assignment: CDR1 LNHDA and CDR2 SQIVND (reference sequence). The CDR3 is made up of 16 amino acids. Written as DNA, the CDR3 is TGTGCCAGTAGTATGCCCCTGGAGGGGCCCGTGTATGGCTACACCTTC. It codes for CASSMPLEGPVYGYTF. Filled out from reference TRBV19 and TRBJ1-2, the complete variable domain reads DGGITQSPKYLFRKEGQNVTLSCEQNLNHDAMYWYRQDPGQGLRLIYYSQIVNDFQKGDIAEGYSVSREKKESFPLTVTSAQKNPTAFYLCASSMPLEGPVYGYTFGSGTRLTVV.

This clone was seen a handful of times. This chain joins TRBV5-1 and TRBJ2-2; 9 bases align to TRBD1. CDR3 length equals 15 residues. J gave up 0 bases and V 6 bases, and 3 bases lay outside the gene matches. Germline CDR1 reads SGHRS; CDR2 reads YFSETQ. The CDR3 protein is CASTRDRANTGELFF. CDR3 nucleotides: TGCGCCAGCACCCGGGACAGGGCGAACACCGGGGAGCTGTTTTTT.

This clone was seen more than once but under ten times. The chain recombines TRBV7-9 with TRBJ2-2, with D maybe TRBD2 (7 bases). Germline V CDR1 and CDR2: SEHNR, FQNEAQ (reference sequence). The CDR3 sequence is 16 residues long. The V end was cut by 0 bases, the J end by 6 bases, with 14 bases between. DNA of the CDR3: TGTGCCAGCAGCTTAGCGCCGGGGGGCCGGGCCGGGGAGCTGTTTTTT. Protein sequence: CASSLAPGGRAGELFF.

The rearrangement links TRBV9 to TRBJ1-1; 7 bases map to TRBD1. CDR1 is SGDLS, CDR2 YYNGEE, per germline. The V segment lost 3 bases and the J segment 4 bases; nucleotides outside the gene matches: 6. This CDR3 is 14 amino acids long. The CDR3: CASSASDRSTEAFF. As DNA, the CDR3 is TGTGCCAGCAGCGCGTCGGACAGGAGCACTGAAGCTTTCTTT.

The V gene is TRBV9, the J gene TRBJ2-3, with a tentative D call TRBD1 (5 bases). The CDR3 has 16 residues. Germline V lookup: CDR1 SGDLS, CDR2 YYNGEE. V lost 3 bases to trimming and J lost 3 bases, with 17 bases between them. The CDR3 here is CASSAIQRPGTDTQYF. In DNA form, the CDR3 reads TGTGCCAGCAGCGCTATACAGAGACCAGGGACAGATACGCAGTATTTT.

The chain couples TRBV6-1 to TRBJ2-5; D assignment may be TRBD1 or TRBD2 (5 bases each). The end of the DNA is better explained by TRBJ2-7, so the J call may be wrong. This CDR3 has 13 residues. Germline V gives CDR1 MNHNS, CDR2 SASEGT. In DNA, the CDR3 is TGTGCCAGCACCTATGGGGGACGCTACGAGCAGTACTTC. Its protein is CASTYGGRYEQYF.

This chain uses TRBV6-1 with TRBJ2-1, with 9 bases matching TRBD1. The CDR3 loop spans 17 amino acids. The V gene's germline CDR1 is MNHNS and CDR2 SASEGT. V shed 2 bases, J shed 3 bases, and the junction held 8 bases outside the gene matches. The CDR3 protein is CASSERMGQGNYNEQFF. Here the CDR3 DNA reads TGTGCCAGCAGTGAAAGGATGGGACAGGGAAACTACAATGAGCAGTTCTTC.

The genes are TRBV18 and TRBJ2-2; D is ambiguous. Per germline, CDR1 KGHSH and CDR2 LQKENI. V was clipped by 1 base and J by 6 bases, with 6 bases between them. The CDR3 contains 13 residues. CDR3 nucleotide sequence: TGTGCCAGCTCACCACTCCCGGCCGGGGAGCTGTTTTTT. Protein product: CASSPLPAGELFF.

Written as DNA, the CDR3 is TGCGCCAGCAGCTTGTCTCCGGCAGGGCTGACAGATACGCAGTATTTT. Amino acid sequence: CASSLSPAGLTDTQYF. The V and J genes are TRBV5-1 and TRBJ2-3, with D possibly being TRBD1 (5 bases). This CDR3 spans 16 amino acids. Trimming removed 1 base at V and 3 bases at J, with 15 bases between. CDR1 is SGHRS, CDR2 YFSETQ, per germline.

The chain uses TRBV2 and TRBJ1-5; no firm D call. Germline-derived CDR1 and CDR2 are SNHLY and FYNNEI. This CDR3 has 13 residues. The germline V and J ends were trimmed by 4 bases and 4 bases, with 8 bases remaining between them. The CDR3 bases are TGTGCCAGCAGTGCACAGAGAAATCAGCCCCAGCATTTT. Amino acid sequence: CASSAQRNQPQHF.

V is TRBV7-6 and J is TRBJ2-1; the D gene could be TRBD1 or TRBD2 (5 bases each). CDR1 is SGHVS, CDR2 FNYEAQ, per germline. The CDR3 sequence is 13 residues long. V dropped 1 base and J dropped 7 bases, with 8 bases sitting between them. Here the CDR3 DNA reads TGTGCCAGCAGCTTAGGAGGGGCGAATGAGCAGTTCTTC. It yields the protein CASSLGGANEQFF.